These T cell receptor beta chains were read from a single sample in a study of OX40 agonist ivuxolimab in advanced cancers. Profiled with immunoSEQ multiplex PCR; TCRdb holds only in-frame clones, not every one. Among approximately 22,000 clones listed, about four fifths were seen once. The sequencing here drew on CD4+ or CD8+ T cells sorted from blood, taken in a trial of the OX40 agonist ivuxolimab. The receptor set was obtained from an adult with an advanced solid tumor such as melanoma, head and neck, liver or kidney cancer. The CDR3 runs from the conserved cysteine through the conserved F or W. The D gene is left open where the match is weak. Not every row has a clone size; where given, it reads once, few, many or a size class.

j_call | v_call | clone_size | d_call | cdr3_nt | cdr3_aa
TRBJ1-5 | TRBV7-8 | . | . | TGTGCCAGCAGCTTACTTCCCGGCGGCCAGAGCAATCAGCCCCAGCATTTT | CASSLLPGGQSNQPQHF
TRBJ2-1 | TRBV5-1 | . | TRBD2 | TGCGCCAGCAGCGCTGGGTCAACCGGGACTAGCGGGAGGGGTCGGACCTACAATGAGCAGTTCTTC | CASSAGSTGTSGRGRTYNEQFF
TRBJ2-5 | TRBV27 | . | . | TGTGCCAGCAGTTGGGGGCTCCAAGAGACCCAGTACTTC | CASSWGLQETQYF
TRBJ2-5 | TRBV11-3 | . | . | TGTGCCAGCAGCTTAGGCGAGACCCAGTACTTC | CASSLGETQYF
TRBJ2-2 | TRBV5-1 | . | TRBD1 | TGCGCCAGCAGCTTGCCGGGGACAGGTAACACCGGGGAGCTGTTTTTT | CASSLPGTGNTGELFF
TRBJ2-5 | TRBV29-1 | . | . | TGCAGCGTTGATATGGGGGGGGGCACCGGAGAGACCCAGTACTTC | CSVDMGGGTGETQYF
TRBJ2-7 | TRBV6-5 | . | . | TGTGCCAGCAGTTACTCGGAGGGCCTACGGGAGCAGTACTTC | CASSYSEGLREQYF
TRBJ2-7 | TRBV10-2 | . | . | TGCGCCAGCAGTGAGAGGGCGACACTGCCCTACGAGCAGTACTTC | CASSERATLPYEQYF
TRBJ2-5 | TRBV27 | . | . | TGTGCCAGCAGTCCCCGGGTGAGGGTTGAGACCCAGTACTTC | CASSPRVRVETQYF
TRBJ2-7 | TRBV27 | . | . | TGTGCCAGCAGTGAGGCGGGAACCTACGAGCAGTACTTC | CASSEAGTYEQYF
TRBJ2-2 | TRBV5-6 | . | TRBD1 | TGTGCCAGCAGCTTTGGGACAGGGTTCACCGGGGAGCTGTTTTTT | CASSFGTGFTGELFF
TRBJ1-2 | TRBV6-1 | few | . | TGTGCCAGCATTCACCCCAGGGAAGGGTGGTATGGCTACACCTTC | CASIHPREGWYGYTF
TRBJ2-5 | TRBV25-1 | . | TRBD2 | TGTGCCAGCAGTGAGTTTAGCGGGAGACTGCAAGAGACCCAGTACTTC | CASSEFSGRLQETQYF
TRBJ1-6 | TRBV5-7 | . | . | TGTGCCAGCAGCCTTGACCCTTTGGACAGTCCACCCCTCCACTTT | CASSLDPLDSPPLHF
TRBJ2-3 | TRBV6-5 | . | . | TGTGCCAGCAGTTATGAGGGCACAGATACGCAGTATTTT | CASSYEGTDTQYF
TRBJ2-7 | TRBV5-1 | . | . | TGCGCCAGCAGCTTGGAGGAGGGGACGAGCTCCTACGAGCAGTACTTC | CASSLEEGTSSYEQYF
TRBJ2-1 | TRBV7-8 | . | . | TGTGCCAGCAGCTTAGGGGGTATGGAATACAATGAGCAGTTCTTC | CASSLGGMEYNEQFF
TRBJ2-7 | TRBV30 | . | . | TGTGCCTGGAGGCTGGACGGCACCTACGAGCAGTACTTC | CAWRLDGTYEQYF
TRBJ2-3 | TRBV7-6 | . | TRBD2 | TGTGCCAGCAGCTGGACTAGCGGATCCACAGATACGCAGTATTTT | CASSWTSGSTDTQYF
TRBJ2-1 | TRBV28 | once | . | TGTGCCAGCAGTGAGAGGTACAATGTGGAGCAGTTCTTC | CASSERYNVEQFF
TRBJ2-1 | TRBV2 | . | TRBD1 | TGTGCCAGCAGCGAGGGGGACAGGGGCTACAATGAGCAGTTCTTC | CASSEGDRGYNEQFF
TRBJ1-5 | TRBV2 | . | . | TGTGCCAGCAGTCCTAAGGTCGTAGTCAGTCAGCCCCAGCATTTT | CASSPKVVVSQPQHF
TRBJ2-3 | TRBV4-1 | . | TRBD1 | TGCGCCAGCAGTCATGGGACAGTCACAGATACGCAGTATTTT | CASSHGTVTDTQYF
TRBJ2-7 | TRBV11-3 | . | . | TGTGCCAGCAGCTGGAGAGGACCCAACTACGAGCAGTACTTC | CASSWRGPNYEQYF
TRBJ2-7 | TRBV9 | . | TRBD1 | TGTGCCAGCAGCGTAGGGGACAGGGGCCACGAGCAGTACTTC | CASSVGDRGHEQYF
TRBJ2-7 | TRBV21-1 | . | . | TGTGCCAGCAGCAAAATGGGGGCGGGGGTAGCCTACGAGCAGTACTTC | CASSKMGAGVAYEQYF
TRBJ1-2 | TRBV19 | . | . | TGTGCCAGTAGTATCAGGCCAGACTATGGCTACACCTTC | CASSIRPDYGYTF
TRBJ2-1 | TRBV11-2 | once | TRBD2 | TGTGCCAGCAGTCGGAACGCCGGGACTAGCGGTTACAATGAGCAGTTCTTC | CASSRNAGTSGYNEQFF
TRBJ1-5 | TRBV5-3 | . | . | TGTGCCAGAAGCCGGGATCCGGGACTGAACGATCAGCCCCAGCATTTT | CARSRDPGLNDQPQHF